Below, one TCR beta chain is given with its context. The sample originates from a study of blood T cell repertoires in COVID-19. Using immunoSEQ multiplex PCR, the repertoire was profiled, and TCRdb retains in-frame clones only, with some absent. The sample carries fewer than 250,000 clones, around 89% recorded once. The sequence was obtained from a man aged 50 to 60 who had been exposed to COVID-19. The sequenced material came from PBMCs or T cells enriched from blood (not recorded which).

CDR3 amino acids: CASSTLLAGATQYF. CDR3 nucleotides: TGTGCCAGCAGTACCCTCCTAGCGGGTGCCACGCAGTATTTT. The rearrangement joins TRBV28 to TRBJ2-3; 8 positions agree with TRBD2. There are 14 residues in the CDR3. The V and J ends lost 5 bases and 9 bases, in that order; junction bases with no gene match: 10. Germline-derived CDR1 and CDR2 are MDHEN and SYDVKM.